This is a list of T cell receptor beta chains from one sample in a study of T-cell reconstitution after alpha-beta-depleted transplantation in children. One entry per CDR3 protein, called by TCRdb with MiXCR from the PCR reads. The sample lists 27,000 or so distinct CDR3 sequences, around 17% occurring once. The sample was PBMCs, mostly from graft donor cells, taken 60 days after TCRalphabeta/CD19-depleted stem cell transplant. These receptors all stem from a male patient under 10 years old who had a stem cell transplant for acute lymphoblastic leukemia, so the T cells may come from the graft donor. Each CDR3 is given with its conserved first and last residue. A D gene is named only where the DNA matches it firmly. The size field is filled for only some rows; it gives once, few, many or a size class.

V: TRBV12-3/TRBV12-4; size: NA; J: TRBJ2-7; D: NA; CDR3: CASSPLTSSYEQYF; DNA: TGTGCCAGCAGTCCCCTAACTAGTAGCTACGAGCAGTACTTC
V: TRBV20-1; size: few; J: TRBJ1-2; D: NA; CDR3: CSAPKGGGETNYGYTF; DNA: TGCAGTGCTCCTAAGGGGGGAGGAGAGACTAACTATGGCTACACCTTC
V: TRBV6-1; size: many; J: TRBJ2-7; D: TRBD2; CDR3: CASRAGGSSYEQYF; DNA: TGTGCCAGCAGAGCGGGAGGGTCGTCCTACGAGCAGTACTTC
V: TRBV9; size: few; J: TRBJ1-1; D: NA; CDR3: CASSAEQGNTEAFF; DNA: TGTGCCAGCAGCGCAGAACAGGGGAACACTGAAGCTTTCTTT
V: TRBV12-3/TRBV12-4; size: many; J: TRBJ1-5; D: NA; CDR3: CASSLLSQPQHF; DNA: TGTGCCAGCAGTTTATTAAGTCAGCCCCAGCATTTT
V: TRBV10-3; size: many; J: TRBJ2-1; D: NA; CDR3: CAISETHFSSYNEQFF; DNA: TGTGCCATCAGTGAAACACATTTTAGCTCCTACAATGAGCAGTTCTTC
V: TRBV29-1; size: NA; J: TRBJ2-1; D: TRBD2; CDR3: CSVVPSGRNEQFF; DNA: TGCAGCGTTGTCCCTAGCGGGAGGAATGAGCAGTTCTTC
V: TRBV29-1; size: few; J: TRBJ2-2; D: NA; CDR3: CSVSLGGTGELFF; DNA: TGCAGCGTCTCCCTAGGGGGAACCGGGGAGCTGTTTTTT
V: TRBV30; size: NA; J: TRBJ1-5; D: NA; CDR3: CAWNQGTTYQPQHF; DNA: TGTGCCTGGAACCAGGGCACAACTTATCAGCCCCAGCATTTT
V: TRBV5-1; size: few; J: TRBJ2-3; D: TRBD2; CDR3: CASSLGLAGEADTQYF; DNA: TGCGCCAGCAGCTTGGGACTAGCGGGGGAGGCAGATACGCAGTATTTT
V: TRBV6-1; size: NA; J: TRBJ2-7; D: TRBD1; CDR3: CASSLTGGASYEQYF; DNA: TGTGCCAGCAGCCTGACAGGGGGCGCCTCCTACGAGCAGTACTTC
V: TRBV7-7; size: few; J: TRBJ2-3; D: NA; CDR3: CASSLGLSSTDTQYF; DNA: TGTGCCAGCAGCTTAGGACTTTCTTCCACAGATACGCAGTATTTT
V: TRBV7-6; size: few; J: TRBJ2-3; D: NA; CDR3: CASSARGITDTQYF; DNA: TGTGCCAGCAGCGCGCGGGGAATCACAGATACGCAGTATTTT
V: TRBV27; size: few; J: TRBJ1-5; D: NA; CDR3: CASSLSLPGTNQPQHF; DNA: TGTGCCAGCAGTTTATCCTTACCGGGAACCAATCAGCCCCAGCATTTT
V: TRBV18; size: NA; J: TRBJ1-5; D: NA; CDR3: CASSPGQNQPQHF; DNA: TGTGCCAGCTCACCTGGACAGAATCAGCCCCAGCATTTT
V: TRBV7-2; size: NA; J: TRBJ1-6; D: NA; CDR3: CASSLAPLAGNSPLHF; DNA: TGTGCCAGCAGCTTAGCTCCACTTGCTGGAAATTCACCCCTCCACTTT
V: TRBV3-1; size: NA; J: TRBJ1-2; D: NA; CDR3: CASSQGGGYTF; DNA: TGTGCCAGCAGCCAAGGTGGTGGCTACACCTTC
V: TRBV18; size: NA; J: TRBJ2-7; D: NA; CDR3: CASSPLDNSYEQYF; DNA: TGTGCCAGCTCACCACTGGACAATTCCTACGAGCAGTACTTC
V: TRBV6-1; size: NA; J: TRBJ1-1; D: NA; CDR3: CASRARREGGTEAFF; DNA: TGTGCCAGCAGAGCCCGGAGGGAGGGAGGGACTGAAGCTTTCTTT
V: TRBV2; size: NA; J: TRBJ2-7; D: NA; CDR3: CASSEEDFLSYEQYF; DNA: TGTGCCAGCAGTGAAGAGGACTTCCTTTCCTACGAGCAGTACTTC
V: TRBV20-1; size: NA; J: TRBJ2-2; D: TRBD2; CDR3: CSASRAGGPTGELFF; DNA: TGCAGTGCTAGTCGAGCGGGAGGGCCCACCGGGGAGCTGTTTTTT